This T cell receptor beta chain was found in a study of T-cell reconstitution after alpha-beta-depleted transplantation in children. Study-wide points: By one year post-transplant, T-cell counts and diversity largely arose from T cells that were newly produced.

Molecular barcoding with unique molecular identifiers was used for the TCRbeta library. One entry per CDR3 protein results from TCRdb running MiXCR on the PCR reads. The data contain about 830,000 distinct CDR3 sequences, roughly 15% of them singletons. In this sample, this clonotype turned up a few times. Its antigen is currently unknown. The sample was PBMCs, mostly from graft donor cells, taken 360 days after TCRalphabeta/CD19-depleted stem cell transplant. The receptor comes from a male patient aged 5 to 17 who had a stem cell transplant for acute lymphoblastic leukemia, so the T cells may come from the graft donor.

The CDR3 is CASGFGTGLGEQFF. DNA of the CDR3: TGTGCTAGTGGTTTCGGGACAGGGTTGGGTGAGCAGTTCTTC. J is TRBJ2-1 and V is TRBV12-5, with 9 bases identical to TRBD1. Germline-derived CDR1 and CDR2 are LGHNT and FRNRAP. The V gene end was trimmed by 3 bases and the J gene end by 9 bases; junction bases not matched to a gene: 6. The CDR3 is made up of 14 amino acids.